Below, one TCR beta chain is given with its context. Its antigen remains unknown. For the second PCR, which ran for about 6 to 11 cycles, a sample-barcoded 5' primer and a J-beta primer mix were used. Researchers report that a template-switch adaptor with 12 random nucleotides tagged each cDNA molecule. TCRdb ran MiXCR on the 5' RACE reads and lists one entry per CDR3 protein. The table shows approximately 1,100,000 distinct CDR3 sequences, with 40% to 45% occurring only once. With V trimmed by 3 bases and J by 6 bases, 16 bases remained unmatched. This CDR3 comprises 18 residues. From germline, CDR1 is SGHTA and CDR2 FQGNSA. These data originate in a study of blood T cells in healthy people across ages. Findings and caveats of the study: In older individuals, TCR beta diversity per million T cells was lower, falling roughly linearly with age. More naive CD4+ cells and higher diversity were found in long-lived than in aged donors. For the donors, CMV status was unknown and possibly confounded expanded clonotype changes.

Sequencing used blood. The sequence came from a woman aged 55-69 years in good health. The J gene is TRBJ1-2, the V gene TRBV7-2, with 10 bases fitting TRBD1. CDR3 region: CASSLSTGQGDQGNGYTF. The CDR3 nucleotides read TGTGCCAGCAGCTTGTCGACTGGACAGGGGGACCAGGGGAATGGCTACACCTTC.